This TCR beta chain was captured in a study of Tregs in tolerant kidney transplant recipients. This CDR3 has 16 amino acids. The V segment lost 0 bases and the J segment 2 bases; nucleotides outside the gene matches: 4. Germline V gene data show CDR1 as SGHRS and CDR2 as YFSETQ. Points from the study as a whole: Antigen-driven expansion was suggested because donor-specific Tregs expanded more than all Tregs in tolerant patients.

Thawed PBMCs were FACS-sorted into unstimulated CD4+CD25+CD127- regulatory T cells, CD4+CD25- non-regulatory cells, CD4 and CD8 cells. With regard to this clone: Antigen specificity is unknown.

Produced via immunoSEQ multiplex PCR; TCRdb's table is partial and in-frame only. The table lists about 110,000 clones, nearly 90% of them singletons. The chain couples TRBV5-1 to TRBJ1-5, with 8 bases fitting TRBD1. The specimen comprised CD4+ T cells from blood, sampled before the transplant. This sequence originates from a human donor who received a combined kidney and bone marrow transplant. The CDR3 DNA sequence: TGCGCCAGCAGCTTGGCCCCGACAGGGGGCAATCAGCCCCAGCATTTT. Translating gives CASSLAPTGGNQPQHF. The whole variable domain, filled in from reference TRBV5-1 and TRBJ1-5, reads KAGVTQTPRYLIKTRGQQVTLSCSPISGHRSVSWYQQTPGQGLQFLFEYFSETQRNKGNFPGRFSGRQFSNSRSEMNVSTLELGDSALYLCASSLAPTGGNQPQHFGDGTRLSIL.